Listed below are T cell receptor beta chains from one sample, sequenced in a study of CD8 T cells in ankylosing spondylitis. TCRdb re-derived calls from the 5' RACE reads in MiXCR, one entry per CDR3 protein. The sample shows around 770,000 distinct CDR3 sequences, 12% of them seen only once. The sample consisted of blood, either unsorted or a sorted T cell fraction (not recorded which). The receptors were gathered from a male donor with ankylosing spondylitis. Both conserved end residues are part of each CDR3. Each record gives: J gene, clone size, V gene, D gene, CDR3 DNA, CDR3 protein. D genes are given only for firm matches. Clone size, where shown, is once, few, many, or a class for clones that have expanded.

>TRBJ2-1|many|TRBV20-1|.
TGCAGTGCTAGACGGGGTCTCTACAATGAGCAGTTCTTC
CSARRGLYNEQFF
>TRBJ2-7|few|TRBV10-3|TRBD2
TGTGCCAACTCGGGACTAGCGGGGGACGAGCAGTACTTC
CANSGLAGDEQYF
>TRBJ2-3|few|TRBV4-3|.
TGCGCCAGCAGCAGCAAAACGGGGGCAAGCACAGATACGCAGTATTTT
CASSSKTGASTDTQYF
>TRBJ2-7|few|TRBV19|.
TGTGCCAGTAGTACGTCGTGGGGCCACGAGCAGTACTTC
CASSTSWGHEQYF
>TRBJ2-2|few|TRBV7-9|TRBD1
TGTGCCAGCAGCCGAAGACAGGGGTTTGCCGGGGAGCTGTTTTTT
CASSRRQGFAGELFF
>TRBJ2-2|.|TRBV9|.
TGTGCCAGCAGCAGCCGGGCTTCAAACACCGGGGAGCTGTTTTTT
CASSSRASNTGELFF
>TRBJ2-7|few|TRBV20-1|TRBD1
TGCAGTGCTCAGACAGGGGGCAAATACGAGCAGTACTTC
CSAQTGGKYEQYF
>TRBJ1-4|.|TRBV20-1|.
TGCAGTGTCCCCGGTGGTAATGAAAAACTGTTTTTT
CSVPGGNEKLFF
>TRBJ2-7|many|TRBV20-1|.
TGCAGTGCTCCTAGGACTACCTACGAGCAGTACTTC
CSAPRTTYEQYF
>TRBJ2-3|.|TRBV10-3|TRBD2
TGTGCCTTCGGGACTACCCGAGAGGATACGCAGTATTTT
CAFGTTREDTQYF